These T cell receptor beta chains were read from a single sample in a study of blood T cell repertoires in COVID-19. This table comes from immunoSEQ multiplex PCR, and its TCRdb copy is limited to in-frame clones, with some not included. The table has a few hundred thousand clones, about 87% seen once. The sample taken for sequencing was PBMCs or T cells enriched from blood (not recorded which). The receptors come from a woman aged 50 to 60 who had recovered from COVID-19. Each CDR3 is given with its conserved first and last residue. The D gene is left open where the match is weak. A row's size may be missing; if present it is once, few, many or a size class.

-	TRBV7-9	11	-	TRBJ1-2	CASSLVSGYTF
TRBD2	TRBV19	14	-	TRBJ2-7	CASSRSGEGYEQYF
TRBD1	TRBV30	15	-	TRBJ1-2	CAWGYGPGGSYGYTF
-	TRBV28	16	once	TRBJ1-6	CASSFLGSSYNSPLHF
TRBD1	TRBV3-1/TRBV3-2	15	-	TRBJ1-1	CASSQGHLTGAEAFF
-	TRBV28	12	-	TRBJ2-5	CASSLPGETQYF
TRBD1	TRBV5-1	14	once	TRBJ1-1	CASSHRGPNTEAFF
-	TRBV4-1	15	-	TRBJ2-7	CASSQRVVGPYEQYF
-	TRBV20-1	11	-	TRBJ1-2	CSAKTQGGYTF
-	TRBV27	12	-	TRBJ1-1	CASSLQTVEAFF
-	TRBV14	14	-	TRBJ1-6	CASSQVGRDSPLHF
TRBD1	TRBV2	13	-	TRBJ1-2	CASSELTGDGYTF
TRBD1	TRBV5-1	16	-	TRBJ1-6	CASSLGQGAGDSPLHF
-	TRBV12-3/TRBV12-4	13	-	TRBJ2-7	CASSFGGGYEQYF
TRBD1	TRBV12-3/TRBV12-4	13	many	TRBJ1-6	CASSYDRDSPLHF
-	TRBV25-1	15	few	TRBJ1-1	CASSEFGRSLTEAFF
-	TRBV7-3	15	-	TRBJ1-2	CASSLTVGEGYGYTF
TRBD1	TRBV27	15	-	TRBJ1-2	CASSLDGTGWYGYTF
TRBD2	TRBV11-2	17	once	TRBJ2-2	CASSRLAGVRLTGELFF
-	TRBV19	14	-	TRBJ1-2	CASSIAGGPYGYTF
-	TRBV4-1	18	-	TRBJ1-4	CASSQDPRLIQVNEKLFF
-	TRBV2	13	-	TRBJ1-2	CASRDGRGYGYTF
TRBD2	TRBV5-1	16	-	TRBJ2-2	CASSLLAGGNTGELFF
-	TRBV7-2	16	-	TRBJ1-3	CASSLDPVTTGNTIYF
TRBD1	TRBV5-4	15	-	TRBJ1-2	CASSLDPDRGNGYTF
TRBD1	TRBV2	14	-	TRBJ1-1	CASPPGQGLTEAFF
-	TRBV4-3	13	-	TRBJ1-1	CASSRIVNTEAFF
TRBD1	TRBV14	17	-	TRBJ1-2	CASSHLSVGTANYGYTF
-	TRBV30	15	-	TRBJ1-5	CAWSYSPWSNQPQHF
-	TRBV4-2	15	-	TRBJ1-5	CASSHEVSGGQPQHF
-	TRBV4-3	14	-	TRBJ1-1	CASSPIGVGTEAFF
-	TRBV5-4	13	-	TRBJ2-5	CASSLSGVETQYF
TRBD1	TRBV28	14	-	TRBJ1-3	CASTGTGGVNTIYF
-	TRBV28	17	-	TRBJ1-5	CASSLLWRVGANQPQHF
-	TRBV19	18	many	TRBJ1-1	CASSKYEIVRSGDTEAFF
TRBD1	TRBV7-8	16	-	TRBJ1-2	CASSSTAGGSTYGYTF
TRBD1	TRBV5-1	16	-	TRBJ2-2	CASNHERTGYTGELFF
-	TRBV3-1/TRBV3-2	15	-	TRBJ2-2	CASSQVSGDGGELFF